The 6 T cell receptor beta chains below come from one sample, sequenced in a study of OX40 agonist ivuxolimab in advanced cancers. The repertoire was sequenced with immunoSEQ multiplex PCR; TCRdb's copy has only in-frame clones and lacks some. The sample has tens of thousands of clones, 80% to 90% seen once. Sample: CD4+ or CD8+ T cells sorted from blood, taken in a trial of the OX40 agonist ivuxolimab. The receptors were gathered from an adult with an advanced solid tumor such as melanoma, head and neck, liver or kidney cancer.

The chain recombines TRBV13 with TRBJ2-3; possibly TRBD1 for D (6 bases). Germline CDR1 reads PRHDT; CDR2 reads FYEKMQ (reference sequence). The CDR3 consists of 16 residues. V was clipped by 3 bases and J by 3 bases, with 16 bases between them. For the CDR3, the DNA is TGTGCCAGCAGCTTGGGAGCCAGGGGAATGACAGATACGCAGTATTTT. Translation: CASSLGARGMTDTQYF.

The J gene is TRBJ2-1, the V gene TRBV7-9, with 7 bases aligning to TRBD1. The CDR3 loop spans 16 amino acids. The trim removed 5 bases at V and 0 bases at J, leaving 7 bases unmatched. CDR1 SEHNR and CDR2 FQNEAQ come from the germline V gene (reference sequence). The DNA for the CDR3 is TGTGCCAGCAGCCACTCTTGGGACAGCTCCTACAATGAGCAGTTCTTC. This sequence encodes CASSHSWDSSYNEQFF.

CDR3 sequence: CASSLDRETQYF. In nucleotides, the CDR3 is TGTGCCAGCAGCTTAGACCGTGAGACCCAGTACTTC. The chain employs TRBV7-2 and TRBJ2-5; D is uncertain. The length of the CDR3 is 12 residues. The V and J ends lost 1 base and 5 bases respectively, with 5 bases between them. Germline CDR1 and CDR2: SGHTA and FQGNSA.

The V gene is TRBV7-2, the J gene TRBJ2-2; 11 bases match TRBD2. From germline, CDR1 is SGHTA and CDR2 FQGNSA. V lost 5 bases, J lost 7 bases, and 15 bases stayed unmatched. The CDR3 extends over 18 amino acids. The CDR3 loop reads CASSPSRDSGRVSGELFF. CDR3 coding DNA: TGTGCCAGCAGCCCTTCTCGGGATAGCGGGAGGGTTAGCGGGGAGCTGTTTTTT.

This chain links TRBV10-3 with TRBJ2-5; the match to TRBD2 covers 8 bases. The J call may be faulty, since TRBJ2-7 better matches the DNA end. The CDR3 loop spans 16 amino acids. Germline assignment: CDR1 ENHRY and CDR2 SYGVKD. This chain's CDR3 is CAISTISSGTPYEQYF. CDR3 nucleotides: TGTGCCATCAGCACCATCAGTAGCGGGACGCCCTACGAGCAGTACTTC.

The V and J genes are TRBV19 and TRBJ1-1, with a possible D match to TRBD1 (5 bases). Germline V CDR1 and CDR2: LNHDA, SQIVND (reference sequence). This CDR3 has 13 amino acids. V was pared by 0 bases and J by 6 bases, with 8 bases between. The CDR3 loop reads CASSIDGRAEAFF. CDR3 DNA: TGTGCCAGTAGTATAGATGGCAGGGCTGAAGCTTTCTTT.